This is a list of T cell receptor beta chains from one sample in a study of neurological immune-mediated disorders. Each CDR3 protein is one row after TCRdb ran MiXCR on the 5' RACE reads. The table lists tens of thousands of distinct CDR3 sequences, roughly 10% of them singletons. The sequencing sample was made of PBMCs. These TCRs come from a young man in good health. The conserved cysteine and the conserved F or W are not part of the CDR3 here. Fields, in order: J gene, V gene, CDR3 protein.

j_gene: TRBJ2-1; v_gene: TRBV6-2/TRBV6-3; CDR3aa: AHRDYMSNEQF
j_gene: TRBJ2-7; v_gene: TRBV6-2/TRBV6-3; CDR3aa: ASSYSRTGVTRYEQY
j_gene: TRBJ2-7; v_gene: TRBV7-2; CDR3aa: ASSLMGQAYEQY
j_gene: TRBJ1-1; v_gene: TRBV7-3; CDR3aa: ASSLSPQGNTEAF
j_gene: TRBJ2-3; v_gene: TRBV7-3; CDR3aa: ASSLSAGTDTQY
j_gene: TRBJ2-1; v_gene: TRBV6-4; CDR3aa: ASSDSSYNEQF
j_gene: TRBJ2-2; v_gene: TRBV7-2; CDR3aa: ASNRDGSGRAGTGELF
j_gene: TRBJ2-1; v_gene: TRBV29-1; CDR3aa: SVGIPRAGNEQF
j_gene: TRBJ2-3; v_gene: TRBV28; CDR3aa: ASSLEMTGTSTDTQY
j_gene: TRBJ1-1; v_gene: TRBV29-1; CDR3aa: SVDSQGRTEAF
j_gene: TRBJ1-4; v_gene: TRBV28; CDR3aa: ASSLFQGGEKLF
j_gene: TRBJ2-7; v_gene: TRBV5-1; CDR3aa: ASSLVGVGFSYEQY
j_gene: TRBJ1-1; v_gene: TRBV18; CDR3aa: ASSPPGTNTEAF
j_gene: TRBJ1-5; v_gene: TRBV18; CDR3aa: ASSPGQGPYMNSNQPQH
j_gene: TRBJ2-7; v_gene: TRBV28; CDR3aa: ASQVTGSSYEQY
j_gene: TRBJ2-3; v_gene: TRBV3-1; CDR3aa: ASSRQISGGGDTQY
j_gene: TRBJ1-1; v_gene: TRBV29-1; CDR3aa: SVWRGDAEAF
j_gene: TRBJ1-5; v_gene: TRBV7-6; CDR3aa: ASSLGNINQPQH
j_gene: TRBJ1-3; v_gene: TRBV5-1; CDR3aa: ASSLALGSSGNTIY
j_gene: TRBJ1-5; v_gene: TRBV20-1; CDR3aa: SAGRDLGNQPQH
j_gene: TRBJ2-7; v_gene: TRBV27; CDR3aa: ASSSGTGPY
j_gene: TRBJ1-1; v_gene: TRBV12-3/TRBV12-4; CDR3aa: ASSPTGRGTEAF
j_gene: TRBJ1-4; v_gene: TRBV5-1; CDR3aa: ASSPGFGNEKLF
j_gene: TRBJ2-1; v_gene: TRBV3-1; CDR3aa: ASSYPPPRDDEQF
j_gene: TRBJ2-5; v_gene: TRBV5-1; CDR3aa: ASRLLAGGLGETQY
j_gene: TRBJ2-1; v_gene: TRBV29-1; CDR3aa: SVDLAGGPIEQF
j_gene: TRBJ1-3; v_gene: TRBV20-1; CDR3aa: SAGGNTIY
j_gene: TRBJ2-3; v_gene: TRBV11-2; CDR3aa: ASSLWLAGAFTDTQY
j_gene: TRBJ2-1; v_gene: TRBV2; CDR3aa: ASSEESLSYNEQF
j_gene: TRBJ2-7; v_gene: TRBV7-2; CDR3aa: ASSLGVSVTYEQY
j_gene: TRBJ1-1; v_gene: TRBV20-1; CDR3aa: SAEGLTTEAF
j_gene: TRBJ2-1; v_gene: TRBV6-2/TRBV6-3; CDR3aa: ASSWLASPGDEQF
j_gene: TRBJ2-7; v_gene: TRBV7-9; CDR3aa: ASSFVGASEQY
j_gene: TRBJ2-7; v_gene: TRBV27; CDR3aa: VSRVTGGIYSYEQY
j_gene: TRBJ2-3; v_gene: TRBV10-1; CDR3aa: ASSGLVTDTSTDTQY
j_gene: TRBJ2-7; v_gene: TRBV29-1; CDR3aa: SVLITTGVGRQY
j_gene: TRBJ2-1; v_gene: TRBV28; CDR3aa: ASTGQGSNEQF
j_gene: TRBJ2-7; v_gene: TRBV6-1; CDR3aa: ASSEGAGDLYEQY
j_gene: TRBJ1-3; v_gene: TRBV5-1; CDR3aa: ASSFTGQSSGNTIY
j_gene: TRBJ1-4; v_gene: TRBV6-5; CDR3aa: ASSYRRPRGLNEKLF
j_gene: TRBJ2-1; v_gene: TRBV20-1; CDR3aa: SAGLATYNEQF
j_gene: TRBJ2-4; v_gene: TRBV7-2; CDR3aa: ASSLGGSNIQY
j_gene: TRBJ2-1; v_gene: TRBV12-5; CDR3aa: ASGVGTSPFTETEQF
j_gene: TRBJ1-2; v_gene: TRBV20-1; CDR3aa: SARGGPPNYGYT
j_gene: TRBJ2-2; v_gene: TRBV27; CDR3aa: ASSLGLAGGPGELF
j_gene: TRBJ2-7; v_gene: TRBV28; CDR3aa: ASSWRGASYEQY
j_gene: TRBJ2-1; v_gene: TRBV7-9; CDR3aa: ASSQSTATNEQF
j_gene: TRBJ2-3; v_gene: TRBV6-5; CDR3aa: ATVAWGNLTQY
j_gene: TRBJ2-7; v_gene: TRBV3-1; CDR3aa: ASRPRTDPSEQY
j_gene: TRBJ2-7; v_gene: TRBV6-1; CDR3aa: ASSTGTAYEQY
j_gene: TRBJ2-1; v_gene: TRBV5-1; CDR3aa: ASSPGLGEPYNEQF
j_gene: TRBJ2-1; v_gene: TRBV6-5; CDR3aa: ASKGLAGAGEQF
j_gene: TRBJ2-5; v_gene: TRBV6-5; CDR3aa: VSSYRVETQY
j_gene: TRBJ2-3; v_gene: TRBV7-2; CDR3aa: ASSPSGRVYTQY